The clone carrying this T cell receptor (beta chain) has a handful of counts. What it recognizes is unknown. V lost 1 base and J lost 8, with 9 bases in between. Germline-derived CDR1 and CDR2 are SNHLY and FYNNEI. This CDR3 spans 13 amino acids. Expressed TCRB transcripts were sequenced after all isolated RNA was converted to cDNA. The assay was immunoSEQ multiplex PCR, and TCRdb's table has in-frame clones only and misses some. The table lists approximately 250,000 clones, 20% to 25% of them singletons. This record comes from a study of beta chain features in type 1 diabetes. Study outcomes and limitations: In patients and controls equally, PCR might favor templates that are shorter. TCRB CDR3 length was moderately but significantly reduced in all four CD4+ subsets of Type 1 diabetes patients.

The sequenced sample was naive CD4+ T cells from blood. This TCR was sampled from a woman aged 25 to 39 with type 1 diabetes. The chain recombines TRBV2 with TRBJ2-4, with D unresolved. Here the CDR3 reads CASSEGPVHIQYF. As DNA, the CDR3 is TGTGCCAGCAGTGAAGGCCCAGTCCACATTCAGTACTTC.